Shown below are 20 T cell receptor beta chains from a single sample sequenced in a study of blood T cell repertoires in COVID-19. The method was immunoSEQ multiplex PCR; TCRdb's version includes in-frame clones alone and lacks a portion of them. The sample has about 400,000 clones; around 88% are singletons. Sequenced: peripheral blood. The origin of the receptors is a woman aged 30 to 39 with acute or convalescent COVID-19.

The chain combines TRBV12-3 or TRBV12-4 with TRBJ1-1; D is possibly TRBD1 (6 bases). CDR3 length: 13 residues. V shed 8 bases and J shed 5 bases, with 15 bases lying between them. CDR3 nucleotide sequence: TGTGCCAGCTACCGACAGGTTGGAACTGAAGCTTTCTTT. Protein product: CASYRQVGTEAFF.

The CDR3 sequence: CASSEDSSGFRKTQYF. The CDR3 DNA sequence: TGTGCCAGCAGTGAAGACAGTAGCGGATTCAGGAAGACCCAGTACTTC. J is TRBJ2-5 and V is TRBV6-1; possible D gene TRBD2, 6 bases. The CDR3 is made up of 16 amino acids. Deletions cut 1 base from V and 6 bases from J, with 18 bases between. CDR1 and CDR2 from the germline V gene are MNHNS and SASEGT.

This clone was seen only once. V and J are TRBV7-7 and TRBJ2-2; a weak D match, TRBD2 (5 bases). The V end lost 5 bases, the J end lost 9 bases, and 13 bases lay between the germline ends. Germline assignment: CDR1 SSHAT and CDR2 FNYEAQ (reference sequence). The CDR3 loop spans 13 amino acids. The CDR3 DNA follows: TGTGCCAGCAGCGTTGGACTCCACCGGGAGCTGTTTTTT. This gives the protein CASSVGLHRELFF.

Worth noting for this clone: The same CDR3 arises from other DNA sequences in this sample as well. The CDR3 protein is CASSLNRDGYTF. CDR3 in DNA: TGTGCCAGCAGCTTAAACAGGGACGGCTACACCTTC. This rearrangement joins TRBV7-9 to TRBJ1-2; perhaps TRBD1 as D (6 bases). V lost 2 bases and J 8 bases, leaving 9 bases between the germline ends. Germline CDR1 reads SEHNR; CDR2 reads FQNEAQ (reference sequence). The CDR3 runs to 12 residues.

The chain links TRBV6-2 or TRBV6-3 to TRBJ1-5; D is possibly TRBD1 (6 bases). Germline CDR1 is MNHEY and CDR2 is SVGEGT. V lost 6 bases, J lost 5 bases, and 20 bases lay in between. The CDR3 extends over 16 amino acids. CDR3 loop: CASSPKGGTYYQPQHF. The CDR3 region has the DNA TGTGCCAGCAGCCCAAAGGGGGGGACCTACTATCAGCCCCAGCATTTT.

This clone was counted between two and nine times. The chain has TRBV6-5 and TRBJ1-2; weak D call: TRBD1 (5 bases). Germline CDR1 and CDR2: MNHEY and SVGAGI. The length of the CDR3 is 12 residues. V was pared by 5 bases and J by 5 bases, with 9 bases between. The CDR3: CASSPGTYGYTF. CDR3 nucleotide sequence: TGTGCCAGCAGTCCCGGGACTTATGGCTACACCTTC.

The chain recombines TRBV29-1 with TRBJ2-7; tentatively, D is TRBD2 (5 bases). Trimming cost V 4 bases and J 5 bases, with 12 bases left between them. CDR3 length equals 12 residues. Per the germline V gene, CDR1 is SQVTM and CDR2 is ANQGSEA. For the CDR3, the DNA is TGCAGCGTTGTATCGGCGGGCGACGAGCAGTACTTC. Protein: CSVVSAGDEQYF.

For this clone: The junction differs from germline at one of its ends, possibly a read error. The rearrangement joins TRBV13 to TRBJ2-3; 8 positions agree with TRBD2. The CDR3 is 12 residues long. Germline values: CDR1 PRHDT, CDR2 FYEKMQ (reference sequence). The CDR3 sequence is CASSSSGGKILF. DNA for the CDR3: TGTGCCAGCAGCTCAAGCGGGGGCAAGATCCTATTT.

This clone was seen just once. The chain uses TRBV7-3 and TRBJ2-1; TRBD1 might be the D (5 bases). CDR3 length equals 15 residues. Germline V lookup: CDR1 SGHTA, CDR2 FQGTGA. V lost 1 base and J lost 8, with 15 bases in between. The CDR3 spells CASSLSGFPRDEQFF. The CDR3 DNA reads TGTGCCAGCAGCTTAAGTGGGTTCCCCAGGGATGAGCAGTTCTTC.

V usage is TRBV23-1 and J usage is TRBJ1-2, with D perhaps TRBD1 (5 bases). TRBV23-1 qualifies as an ORF whose function is uncertain. V shed 4 bases and J shed 4 bases, with 16 bases lying between them. This CDR3 is built from 15 residues. The CDR3 DNA reads TGCGCCAGCAGTCCCTATACAGGTCCCCCCTATGGCTACACCTTC. Its protein is CASSPYTGPPYGYTF.

The V and J genes are TRBV2 and TRBJ1-6, with D possibly TRBD1 on 5 matching bases. This CDR3 is built from 13 residues. CDR1 and CDR2 from the germline V gene are SNHLY and FYNNEI. Trimming stripped 5 bases from V and 9 bases from J, with 11 bases between. In DNA, the CDR3 is TGTGCCAGCAGTCCCGACAGAGGTTCACCCCTCCACTTT. Residues: CASSPDRGSPLHF.

The V gene is TRBV11-2, the J gene TRBJ2-1; maybe TRBD1 (5 bases). Germline V gene lookup returns CDR1 SGHAT and CDR2 FQNNGV. The V and J ends lost 3 bases and 8 bases respectively, with 17 bases between them. The CDR3 is 15 residues long. The chain's CDR3 is CASSLPRTRFDEQFF. In nucleotides, the CDR3 is TGTGCCAGCAGCTTGCCCAGGACAAGATTCGATGAGCAGTTCTTC.

The V gene is TRBV5-6, the J gene TRBJ1-1, with D possibly TRBD1 on 5 matching bases. V lost 4 bases to trimming and J lost 4 bases, with 11 bases between them. CDR3 length equals 13 residues. CDR1 and CDR2 from the germline V gene are SGHDT and YYEEEE. The CDR3 nucleotides are TGTGCCAGCAGCGCATGGACAAGCACTGAAGCTTTCTTT. This encodes CASSAWTSTEAFF.

The rearrangement joins TRBV30 to TRBJ2-2; TRBD1 aligns across 10 bases. CDR1 is GTSNPN and CDR2 is SVGIG in the germline V gene (reference sequence). This CDR3 has 14 amino acids. J lost 3 bases, V lost 3 bases, and 1 base had no gene match. This chain's CDR3 is CAWSGQGDTGELFF. The DNA of the CDR3 is TGTGCCTGGAGCGGACAGGGGGACACCGGGGAGCTGTTTTTT.

The rearrangement uses TRBV12-3 or TRBV12-4 and TRBJ1-5, with TRBD1 matching 7 bases. The CDR3 covers 13 residues. The V segment lost 5 bases and the J segment 3 bases; nucleotides outside the gene matches: 1. CDR3 sequence: CASSGTANQPQHF. In nucleotides, the CDR3 is TGTGCCAGCAGTGGGACAGCCAATCAGCCCCAGCATTTT.

This chain joins TRBV29-1 and TRBJ2-5; 7 bases align to TRBD1. The germline CDR1 and CDR2 sequences are SQVTM and ANQGSEA. V shed 2 bases and J 1 base; nucleotides not matched to a gene: 7. The CDR3 contains 15 residues. The CDR3: CSVELAGGAQETQYF. CDR3 coding DNA: TGCAGCGTTGAACTCGCAGGGGGTGCCCAAGAGACCCAGTACTTC.

This clone was seen a few times. The rearrangement links TRBV7-9 to TRBJ1-1, with D uncertain. The V gene's germline CDR1 is SEHNR and CDR2 FQNEAQ (reference sequence). The CDR3 totals 13 residues. The ends were cut back, 3 bases at V and 2 bases at J, with 7 bases in the middle. In DNA form, the CDR3 reads TGTGCCAGCAGCTTTTTGGCTAACACTGAAGCTTTCTTT. Translating it yields CASSFLANTEAFF.

This clone was seen just once. The J gene is TRBJ2-1, the V gene TRBV29-1; 7 nucleotides line up with TRBD1. Germline CDR1 is SQVTM and CDR2 is ANQGSEA. CDR3 length: 13 amino acids. Germline trimming cut 7 bases from V and 6 bases from J; bases unmatched to any gene: 9. CDR3 residues: CSATGKRGNEQFF. The CDR3 DNA is TGCAGCGCGACAGGGAAAAGGGGCAATGAGCAGTTCTTC.

This rearrangement joins TRBV19 to TRBJ2-3, with D perhaps matching TRBD2 (6 bases). The CDR3 is 14 residues long. Trimming removed 5 bases from V and 3 bases from J, with 12 bases in between. Germline V gene data show CDR1 as LNHDA and CDR2 as SQIVND (reference sequence). The CDR3, as DNA: TGTGCCAGTAGTGTGGGGGGTCTGACAGATACGCAGTATTTT. Translation: CASSVGGLTDTQYF.

The rearrangement links TRBV7-9 to TRBJ2-2; 7 bases are shared with TRBD1. The CDR3 loop spans 15 amino acids. Germline V gene data show CDR1 as SEHNR and CDR2 as FQNEAQ (reference sequence). V lost 4 bases to trimming and J lost 4 bases; unmatched junction nucleotides: 6. DNA for the CDR3: TGTGCCAGCAGCTCCGGGACAGACCTCACCGGGGAGCTGTTTTTT. Residues: CASSSGTDLTGELFF.